The 10 T cell receptor beta chains listed next were all sequenced from one sample in a study of monozygotic twins with inflammatory bowel disease. TCRdb reprocessed the 5' RACE reads; each CDR3 protein has one entry and no DNA is given. Across about 160,000 distinct CDR3 sequences, the top ten clones capture less than 8% of the sample. Sequenced: blood. These receptors all stem from a human donor with ulcerative colitis or Crohn's disease, or a healthy co-twin of an affected twin (not recorded which).

The chain is built from TRBV5-1 and TRBJ2-1. Germline lookup yields CDR1 SGHRS and CDR2 YFSETQ. CDR3 size: 11 residues. The CDR3 protein is CASSLRDEQFF. Full variable domain (outside the CDR3, taken from reference TRBV5-1 and TRBJ2-1): KAGVTQTPRYLIKTRGQQVTLSCSPISGHRSVSWYQQTPGQGLQFLFEYFSETQRNKGNFPGRFSGRQFSNSRSEMNVSTLELGDSALYLCASSLRDEQFFGPGTRLTVL.

V gene TRBV10-3 combines with J gene TRBJ2-7; TCRdb names TRBD1, which stays unverified in the absence of DNA. Germline V gives CDR1 ENHRY, CDR2 SYGVKD. This CDR3 has 15 residues. The CDR3 protein is CAISESNGQAYEQYF.

The V call is TRBV29-1, the J call TRBJ1-1. Germline-derived CDR1 and CDR2 are SQVTM and ANQGSEA. The CDR3 covers 13 residues. This CDR3 reads CSLGPQMGTEAFF.

CDR3 amino acids: CASSLGRLAGGTGELFF. V is TRBV5-1 and J is TRBJ2-2; the D gene TCRdb calls, TRBD2, cannot be checked with no DNA. Germline V gene lookup returns CDR1 SGHRS and CDR2 YFSETQ. The CDR3 totals 17 residues.

The chain links TRBV7-2 to TRBJ1-4; TCRdb picks TRBD1, but there is no DNA to check that call. Germline-derived CDR1 and CDR2 are SGHTA and FQGNSA. This CDR3 contains 15 residues. The CDR3 protein is CASSPRGATNEKLFF.

The J gene is TRBJ2-7, the V gene TRBV20-1; absent DNA, TCRdb's TRBD2 call cannot be checked. The CDR3 spans 13 residues. Per the germline V gene, CDR1 is DFQATT and CDR2 is SNEGSKA (reference sequence). The CDR3 is CSAKRGSSYEQYF.

J is TRBJ2-2 and V is TRBV28; TCRdb selects TRBD2, and the lack of DNA leaves this call unchecked. This CDR3 spans 15 amino acids. Per the germline V gene, CDR1 is MDHEN and CDR2 is SYDVKM. The CDR3 reads CATMAGGRLPGELFF.

The chain is built from TRBV4-1 and TRBJ2-5; with no DNA, the TCRdb D assignment of TRBD2 cannot be verified. Germline loops: CDR1 MGHRA, CDR2 YSYEKL. CDR3 length equals 16 residues. CDR3 sequence: CASSQGQRAVSETQYF.

The chain combines TRBV10-3 with TRBJ2-5. Looked up from germline, CDR1 is ENHRY and CDR2 is SYGVKD. The CDR3 consists of 13 residues. CDR3 loop: CAISVFKGETQYF.

The chain joins TRBV12-3 or TRBV12-4 to TRBJ1-2; checking the TCRdb D call of TRBD1 is not possible without DNA. The length of the CDR3 is 13 residues. The CDR3 region is CASSLNRGYGYTF.